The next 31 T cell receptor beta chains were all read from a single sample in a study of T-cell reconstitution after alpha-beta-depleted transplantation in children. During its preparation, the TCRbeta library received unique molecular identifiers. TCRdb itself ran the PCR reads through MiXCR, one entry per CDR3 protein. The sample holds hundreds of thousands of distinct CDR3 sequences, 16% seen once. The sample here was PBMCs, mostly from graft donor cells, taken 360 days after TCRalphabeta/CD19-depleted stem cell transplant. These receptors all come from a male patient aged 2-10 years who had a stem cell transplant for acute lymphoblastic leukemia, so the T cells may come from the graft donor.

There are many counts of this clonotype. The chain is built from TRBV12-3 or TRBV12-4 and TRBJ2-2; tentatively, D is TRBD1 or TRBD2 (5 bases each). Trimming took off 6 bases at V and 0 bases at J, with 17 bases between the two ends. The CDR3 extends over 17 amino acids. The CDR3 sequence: CASRGPRDPPNTGELFF. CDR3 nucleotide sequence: TGTGCCAGCAGGGGTCCCCGGGACCCTCCGAACACCGGGGAGCTGTTTTTT.

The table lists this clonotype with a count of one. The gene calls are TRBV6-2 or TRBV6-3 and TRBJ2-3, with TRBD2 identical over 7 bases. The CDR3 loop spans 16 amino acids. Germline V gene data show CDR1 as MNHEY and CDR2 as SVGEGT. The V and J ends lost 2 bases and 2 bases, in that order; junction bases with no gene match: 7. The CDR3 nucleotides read TGTGCCAGCAGTTACCAAAGCGGGGCCCCCACAGATACGCAGTATTTT. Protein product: CASSYQSGAPTDTQYF.

For the CDR3, the DNA is TGTGCCACCAGCAATAGCGGGAGAGGGAACAATGAGCAGTTCTTC. Translated, it gives CATSNSGRGNNEQFF. The V call is TRBV15, the J call TRBJ2-1; 9 bases are a match to TRBD2. V was pared by 4 bases and J by 5 bases, with 6 bases of the junction left unmatched. This CDR3 is built from 15 residues. CDR1 and CDR2 (germline): LNHNV, YYDKDF (reference sequence).

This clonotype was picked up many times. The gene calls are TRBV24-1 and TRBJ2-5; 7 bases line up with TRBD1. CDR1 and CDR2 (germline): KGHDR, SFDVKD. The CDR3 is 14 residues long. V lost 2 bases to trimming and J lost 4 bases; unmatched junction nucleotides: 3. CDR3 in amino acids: CATSDSRGSETQYF. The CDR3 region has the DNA TGTGCCACCAGTGATTCCAGGGGGTCAGAGACCCAGTACTTC.

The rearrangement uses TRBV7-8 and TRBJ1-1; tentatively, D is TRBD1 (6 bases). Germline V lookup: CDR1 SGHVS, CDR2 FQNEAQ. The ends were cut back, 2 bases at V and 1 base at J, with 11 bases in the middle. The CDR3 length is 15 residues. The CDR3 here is CASSLLRTANTEAFF. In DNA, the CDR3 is TGTGCCAGCAGCTTACTAAGGACAGCGAACACTGAAGCTTTCTTT.

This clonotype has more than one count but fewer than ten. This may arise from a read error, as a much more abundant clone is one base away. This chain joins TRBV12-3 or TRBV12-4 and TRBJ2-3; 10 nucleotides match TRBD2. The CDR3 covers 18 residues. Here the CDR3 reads CAISFLYGLAGEADTQYF. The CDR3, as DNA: TGTGCCATCAGTTTTTTGTATGGGCTAGCGGGAGAGGCAGATACGCAGTATTTT.

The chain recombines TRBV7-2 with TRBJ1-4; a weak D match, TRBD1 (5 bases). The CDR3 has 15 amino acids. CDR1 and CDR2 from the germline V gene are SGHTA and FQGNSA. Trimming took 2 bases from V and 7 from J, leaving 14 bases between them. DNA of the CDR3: TGTGCCAGCAGCTTATTCCGGGGCGCTAGTGAAAAACTGTTTTTT. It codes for CASSLFRGASEKLFF. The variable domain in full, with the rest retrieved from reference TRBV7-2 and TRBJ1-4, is GAGVSQSPSNKVTEKGKDVELRCDPISGHTALYWYRQSLGQGLEFLIYFQGNSAPDKSGLPSDRFSAERTGGSVSTLTIQRTQQEDSAVYLCASSLFRGASEKLFFGSGTQLSVL.

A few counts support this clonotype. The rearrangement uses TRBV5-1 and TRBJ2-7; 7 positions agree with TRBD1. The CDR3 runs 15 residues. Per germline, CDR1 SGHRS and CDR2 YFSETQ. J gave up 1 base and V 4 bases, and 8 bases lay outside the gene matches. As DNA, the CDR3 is TGCGCCAGCAGCGCGACAGGGCTAAGGTCCTACGAGCAGTACTTC. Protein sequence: CASSATGLRSYEQYF.

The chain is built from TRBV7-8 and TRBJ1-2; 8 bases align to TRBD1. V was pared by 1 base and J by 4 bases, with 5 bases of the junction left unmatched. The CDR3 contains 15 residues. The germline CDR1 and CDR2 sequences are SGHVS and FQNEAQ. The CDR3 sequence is CASSLGTGRFYGYTF. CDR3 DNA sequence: TGTGCCAGCAGCTTAGGGACAGGGCGGTTCTATGGCTACACCTTC.

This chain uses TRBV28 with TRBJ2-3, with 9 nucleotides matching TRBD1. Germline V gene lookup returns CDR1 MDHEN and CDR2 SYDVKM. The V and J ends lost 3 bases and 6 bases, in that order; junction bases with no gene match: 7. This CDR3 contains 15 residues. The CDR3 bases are TGTGCCAGCAGTTTTGGGGACAGGGAGGCGGATACGCAGTATTTT. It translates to CASSFGDREADTQYF.

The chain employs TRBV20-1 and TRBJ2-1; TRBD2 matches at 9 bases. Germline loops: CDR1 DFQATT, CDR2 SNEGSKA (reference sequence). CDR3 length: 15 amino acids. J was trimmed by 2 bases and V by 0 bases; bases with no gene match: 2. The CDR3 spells CSAREPSGAYNEQFF. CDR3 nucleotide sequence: TGCAGTGCTAGAGAGCCTAGCGGGGCCTACAATGAGCAGTTCTTC.

The CDR3 nucleotides are TGTGCCAGCAGCTTATACGGGACTAGCTCCTACAATGAGCAGTTCTTC. Encoded protein: CASSLYGTSSYNEQFF. The chain uses TRBV7-3 and TRBJ2-1, with 8 bases that match TRBD2. Germline V lookup: CDR1 SGHTA, CDR2 FQGTGA. Trimming cost V 2 bases and J 0 bases; bases outside gene matches: 3. The CDR3 is 16 amino acids.

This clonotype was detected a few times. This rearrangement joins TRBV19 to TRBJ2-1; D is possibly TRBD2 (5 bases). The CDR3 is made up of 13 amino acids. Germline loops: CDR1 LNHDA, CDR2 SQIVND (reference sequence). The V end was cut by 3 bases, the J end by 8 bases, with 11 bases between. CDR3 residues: CASSMSLAHEQFF. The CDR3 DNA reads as TGTGCCAGTAGTATGAGTCTAGCACATGAGCAGTTCTTC.

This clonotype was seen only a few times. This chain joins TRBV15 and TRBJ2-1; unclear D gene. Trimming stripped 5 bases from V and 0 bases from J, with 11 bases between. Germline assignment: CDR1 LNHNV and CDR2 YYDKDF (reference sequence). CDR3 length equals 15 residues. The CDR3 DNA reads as TGTGCCACCAGCTTGCTTGGGGTCTCCTACAATGAGCAGTTCTTC. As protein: CATSLLGVSYNEQFF. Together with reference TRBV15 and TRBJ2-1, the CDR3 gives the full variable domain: DAMVIQNPRYQVTQFGKPVTLSCSQTLNHNVMYWYQQKSSQAPKLLFHYYDKDFNNEADTPDNFQSRRPNTSFCFLDIRSPGLGDTAMYLCATSLLGVSYNEQFFGPGTRLTVL.

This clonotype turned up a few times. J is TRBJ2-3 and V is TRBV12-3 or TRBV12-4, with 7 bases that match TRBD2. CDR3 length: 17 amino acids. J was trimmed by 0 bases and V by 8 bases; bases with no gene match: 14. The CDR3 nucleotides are TGTGCCAGCCGAGGCGAGGAGGCGGGAGCTAGCACAGATACGCAGTATTTT. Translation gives CASRGEEAGASTDTQYF.

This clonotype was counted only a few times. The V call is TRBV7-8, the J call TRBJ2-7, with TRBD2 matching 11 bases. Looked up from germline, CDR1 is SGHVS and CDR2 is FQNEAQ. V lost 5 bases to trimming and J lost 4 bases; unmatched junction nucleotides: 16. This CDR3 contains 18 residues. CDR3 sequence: CASSIKTLTSGTGYEQYF. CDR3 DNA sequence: TGTGCCAGCAGCATAAAAACCTTGACTAGCGGGACGGGATACGAGCAGTACTTC.

CDR3 in amino acids: CASSQDLGGPYSNQPQHF. CDR3 bases: TGCGCCAGCAGCCAAGATCTCGGGGGTCCCTATAGCAATCAGCCCCAGCATTTT. This sequence joins TRBV4-3 and TRBJ1-5; maybe TRBD1 (5 bases). This CDR3 spans 18 amino acids. CDR1 LGHNA and CDR2 YSLEER come from the germline V gene. Trimming shortened V by 0 bases and J by 0 bases, and 15 bases separated the two germline ends.

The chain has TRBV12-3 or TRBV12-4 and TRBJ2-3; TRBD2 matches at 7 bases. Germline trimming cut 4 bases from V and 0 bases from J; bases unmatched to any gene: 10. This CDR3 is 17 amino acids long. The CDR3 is CASSSRLADTSTDTQYF. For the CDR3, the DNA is TGTGCCAGCAGTTCCCGACTAGCTGACACTAGCACAGATACGCAGTATTTT.

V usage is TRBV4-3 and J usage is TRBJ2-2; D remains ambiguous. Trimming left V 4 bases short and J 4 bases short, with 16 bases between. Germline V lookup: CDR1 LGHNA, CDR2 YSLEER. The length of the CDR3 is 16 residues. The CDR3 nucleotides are TGCGCCAGCAGCCTAAACTCCAGGATGGGCACCGGGGAGCTGTTTTTT. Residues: CASSLNSRMGTGELFF.

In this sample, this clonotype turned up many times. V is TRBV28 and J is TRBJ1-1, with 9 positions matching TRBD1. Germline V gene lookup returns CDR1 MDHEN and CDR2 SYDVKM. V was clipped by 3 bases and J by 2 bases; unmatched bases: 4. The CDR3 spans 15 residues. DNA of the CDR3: TGTGCCAGCAGTTTGGGGACAGGGTTAAACACTGAAGCTTTCTTT. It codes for CASSLGTGLNTEAFF.

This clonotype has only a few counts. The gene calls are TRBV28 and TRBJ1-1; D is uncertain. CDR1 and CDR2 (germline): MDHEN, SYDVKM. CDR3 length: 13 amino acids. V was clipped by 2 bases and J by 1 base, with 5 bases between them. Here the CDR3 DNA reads TGTGCCAGCAGTTTAGTCCCGAACACTGAAGCTTTCTTT. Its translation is CASSLVPNTEAFF.

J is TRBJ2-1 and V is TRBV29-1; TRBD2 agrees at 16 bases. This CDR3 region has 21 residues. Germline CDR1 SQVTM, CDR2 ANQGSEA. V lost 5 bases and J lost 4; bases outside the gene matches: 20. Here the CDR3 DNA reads TGCAGCGTTCCCTCTCCCCGACCCGGGACTAGCGGGAGGGCCGATTACAATGAGCAGTTCTTC. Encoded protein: CSVPSPRPGTSGRADYNEQFF.

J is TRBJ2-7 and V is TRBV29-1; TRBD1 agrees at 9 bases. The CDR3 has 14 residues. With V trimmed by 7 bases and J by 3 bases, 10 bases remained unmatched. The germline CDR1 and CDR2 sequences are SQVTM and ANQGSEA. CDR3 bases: TGCAGCGCTCAATACCGGGACAGGGTCTACGAGCAGTACTTC. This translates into CSAQYRDRVYEQYF.

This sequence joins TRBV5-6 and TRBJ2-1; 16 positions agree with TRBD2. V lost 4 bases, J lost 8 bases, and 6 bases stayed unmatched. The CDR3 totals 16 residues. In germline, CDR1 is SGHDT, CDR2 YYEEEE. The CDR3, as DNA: TGTGCCAGCAGCCGAGGGACTAGCGGGAGGGCCGATGAGCAGTTCTTC. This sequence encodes CASSRGTSGRADEQFF.

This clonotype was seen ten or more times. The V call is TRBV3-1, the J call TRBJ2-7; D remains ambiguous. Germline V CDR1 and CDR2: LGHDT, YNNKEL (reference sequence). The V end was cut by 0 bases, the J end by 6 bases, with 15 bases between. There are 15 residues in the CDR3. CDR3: CASSQDSRNWFEQYF. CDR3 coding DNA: TGTGCCAGCAGCCAAGATAGTAGGAACTGGTTCGAGCAGTACTTC.

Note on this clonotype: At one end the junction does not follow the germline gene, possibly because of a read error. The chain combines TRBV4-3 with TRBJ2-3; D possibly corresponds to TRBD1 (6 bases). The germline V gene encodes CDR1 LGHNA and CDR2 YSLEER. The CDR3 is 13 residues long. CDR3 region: CASSQAWTDPQYF. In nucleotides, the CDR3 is TGCGCCAGCAGCCAAGCCTGGACAGATCCGCAGTATTTT.

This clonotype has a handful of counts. In DNA, the CDR3 is TGTGCCAGCGCCCCAATGATGGGCGAGCAGTACTTC. It specifies CASAPMMGEQYF. The chain couples TRBV27 to TRBJ2-7; D not certain. With 8 bases removed from V and 6 bases from J, the gap between germline ends came to 14 bases. CDR1 MNHEY and CDR2 SMNVEV come from the germline V gene (reference sequence). This CDR3 is 12 amino acids long.

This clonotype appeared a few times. For the CDR3, the DNA is TGTGCCAGCAGTAAGGGACTAGCGCGGAATGAGCAGTTCTTC. Amino acids: CASSKGLARNEQFF. V is TRBV28 and J is TRBJ2-1; 10 bases are shared with TRBD2. The ends lost 5 bases at V and 7 bases at J; junction bases unmatched: 5. The CDR3 consists of 14 residues. The germline gives CDR1 MDHEN, CDR2 SYDVKM. The full variable domain, with the rest looked up from reference TRBV28 and TRBJ2-1, is DVKVTQSSRYLVKRTGEKVFLECVQDMDHENMFWYRQDPGLGLRLIYFSYDVKMKEKGDIPEGYSVSREKKERFSLILESASTNQTSMYLCASSKGLARNEQFFGPGTRLTVL.

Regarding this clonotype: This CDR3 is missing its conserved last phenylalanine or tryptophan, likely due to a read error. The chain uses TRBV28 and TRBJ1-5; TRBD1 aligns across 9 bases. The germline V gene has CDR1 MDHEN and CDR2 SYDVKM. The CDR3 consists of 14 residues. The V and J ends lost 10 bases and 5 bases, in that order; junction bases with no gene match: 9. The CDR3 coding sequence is TGTGCCATCTTACCGGGACAGGGCCATCAGCCCCAGCATTAT. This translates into CAILPGQGHQPQHY.

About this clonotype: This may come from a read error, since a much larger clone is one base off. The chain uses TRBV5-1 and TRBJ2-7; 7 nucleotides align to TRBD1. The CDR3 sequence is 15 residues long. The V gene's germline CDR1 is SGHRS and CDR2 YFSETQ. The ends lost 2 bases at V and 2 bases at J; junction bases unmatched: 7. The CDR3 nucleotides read TGCGCCAGCAGCTTAACATCGGGACAGACCTACGAGCAGTACTTC. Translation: CASSLTSGQTYEQYF.

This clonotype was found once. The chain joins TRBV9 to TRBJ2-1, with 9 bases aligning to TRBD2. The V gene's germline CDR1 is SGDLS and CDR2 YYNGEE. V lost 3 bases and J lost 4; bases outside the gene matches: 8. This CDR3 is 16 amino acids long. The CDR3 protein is CASSAEREVGYNEQFF. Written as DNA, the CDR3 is TGTGCCAGCAGCGCGGAGCGGGAGGTTGGGTACAATGAGCAGTTCTTC.